Below, one T cell receptor (beta chain) is given with its context. The antigen remains undetermined. This specimen comes from a study of T-cell reconstitution after alpha-beta-depleted transplantation in children. Germline V CDR1 and CDR2: SGHTA, FQGNSA. Trimming removed 4 bases from V and 6 bases from J; junction bases left unmatched: 8. This CDR3 has 15 residues. Study-wide findings and caveats: Approximately two months post-transplant, alpha-beta T cells reportedly originated from several hundred expanded graft clones. One year after transplant, T-cell counts and diversity came mostly from newly produced T cells. Surviving recipient T cells and intrathymic progenitors accounted for some patients' high TCRbeta diversity at day 60.

Researchers prepared the TCRbeta library using unique molecular identifiers, the study reports. TCRdb redid the calling of the PCR reads with MiXCR, one entry per CDR3 protein. The data contain roughly 490,000 distinct CDR3 sequences, about an eighth of them singletons. The J gene is TRBJ2-1, the V gene TRBV7-2; 8 positions match TRBD2. The specimen was PBMCs, mostly from graft donor cells, collected 180 days after TCRalphabeta/CD19-depleted stem cell transplant. The clonotype was recovered from a female patient between 2 and 15 years old who had a stem cell transplant for aplastic anemia, so the T cells may come from the graft donor. CDR3 nucleotides: TGTGCCAGCAGCTCGGGACTAGTGCGCCCCAATGAGCAGTTCTTC. Translation: CASSSGLVRPNEQFF.